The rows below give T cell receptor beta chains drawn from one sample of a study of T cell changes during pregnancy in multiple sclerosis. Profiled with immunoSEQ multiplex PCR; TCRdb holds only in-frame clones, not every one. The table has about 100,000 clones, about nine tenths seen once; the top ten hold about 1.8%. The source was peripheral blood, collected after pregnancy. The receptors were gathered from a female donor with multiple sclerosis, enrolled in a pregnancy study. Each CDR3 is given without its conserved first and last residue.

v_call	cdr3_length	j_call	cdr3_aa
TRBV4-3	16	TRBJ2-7	ASSQDGPGGNLGHEQY
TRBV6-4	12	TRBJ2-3	ASSVKGGTDTQY
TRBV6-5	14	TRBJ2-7	ASSYRSTGISYEQY
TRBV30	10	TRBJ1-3	AWSGSRNTIY
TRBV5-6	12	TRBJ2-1	ASSLVGGDNEQF
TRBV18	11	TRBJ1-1	ASSRTGNTEAF
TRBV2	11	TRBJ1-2	ASSATVNYGYT
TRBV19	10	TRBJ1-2	ASSIVGYGYT
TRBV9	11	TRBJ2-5	ASSSRGQETQY
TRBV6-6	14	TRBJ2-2	ASSSQGAANTGELF
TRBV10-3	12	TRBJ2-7	AISESRSSYEQY
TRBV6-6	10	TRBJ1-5	ASKQSNQPQH
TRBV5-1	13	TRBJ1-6	ASSLADRVNSPLH
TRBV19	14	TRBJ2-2	ASRLAGGGVTGELF
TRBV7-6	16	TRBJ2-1	ASSLAGFSGGTYNEQF
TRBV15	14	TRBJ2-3	ATSREGTSGSDTQY
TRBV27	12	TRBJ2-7	ASSPSGRFDEQY
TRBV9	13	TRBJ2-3	ASSAGQGRTDTQY
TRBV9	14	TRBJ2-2	ASSVAGDSGTGELF
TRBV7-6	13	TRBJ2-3	ASNLGTSHTDTQY
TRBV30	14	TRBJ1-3	AWRDLLRDRGSTIY
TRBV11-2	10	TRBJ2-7	ASSSSSYEQY
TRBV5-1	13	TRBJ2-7	ASSLVAGRDYEQY
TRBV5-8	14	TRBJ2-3	ASSLGLNPDTDTQY
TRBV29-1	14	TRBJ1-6	SVDKGARSYNSPLH
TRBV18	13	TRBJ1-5	ASSPQGQGNQPQH